These 2 T cell receptor beta chains were all obtained from the same sample, sequenced in a study of post-analysis software for immune sequencing data. Study conclusions and caveats: Patients carried five TRBV segments more frequently than controls did, and TRBV5-6, TRBV5-1 and TRBV20-1 were among them.

TCR beta cDNA libraries included unique molecular identifiers. From the PCR reads, TCRdb called clonotypes with MiXCR, one entry per CDR3 protein. The profile shows 250,000 to 300,000 distinct CDR3 sequences, less than 40% of them singletons. No antigen is known for these receptors. The source material was blood. Receptors originate from a girl aged 5 to 17 with multiple sclerosis.

The gene calls are TRBV6-2 or TRBV6-3 and TRBJ2-1, with 9 bases aligning to TRBD1. The CDR3 totals 15 residues. Trimming cost V 6 bases and J 7 bases; bases outside gene matches: 10. The germline gives CDR1 MNHEY, CDR2 SVGEGT. CDR3 amino acids: CASSAAGTGRNEQFF. In DNA form, the CDR3 reads TGTGCCAGCAGCGCAGCCGGGACAGGGAGGAATGAGCAGTTCTTC.

The chain has TRBV6-5 and TRBJ2-7, with 10 bases identical to TRBD1. V lost 2 bases and J lost 7; bases outside the gene matches: 8. In germline, CDR1 is MNHEY, CDR2 SVGAGI. The CDR3 spans 15 residues. CDR3 residues: CASSYLDRGSSEQYF. The CDR3, as DNA: TGTGCCAGCAGTTACCTGGACAGGGGGAGTAGTGAGCAGTACTTC.